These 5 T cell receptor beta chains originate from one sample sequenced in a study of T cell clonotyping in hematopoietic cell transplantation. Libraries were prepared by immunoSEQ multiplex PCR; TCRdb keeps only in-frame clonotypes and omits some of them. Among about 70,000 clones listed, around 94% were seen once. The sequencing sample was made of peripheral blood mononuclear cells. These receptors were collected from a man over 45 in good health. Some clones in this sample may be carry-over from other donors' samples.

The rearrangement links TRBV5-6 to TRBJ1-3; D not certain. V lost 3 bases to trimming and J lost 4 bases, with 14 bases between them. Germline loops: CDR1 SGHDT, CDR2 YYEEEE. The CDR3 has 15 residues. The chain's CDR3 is CASSSLDAAGNTIYF. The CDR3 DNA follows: TGTGCCAGCAGCTCCCTTGACGCGGCGGGAAACACCATATATTTT.

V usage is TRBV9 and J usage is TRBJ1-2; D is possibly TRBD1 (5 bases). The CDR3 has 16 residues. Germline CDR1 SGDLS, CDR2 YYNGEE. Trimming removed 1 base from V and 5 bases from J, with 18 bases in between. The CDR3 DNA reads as TGTGCCAGCAGCGTAACAGGAAACGGCGCCTCTTATGGCTACACCTTC. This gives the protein CASSVTGNGASYGYTF.

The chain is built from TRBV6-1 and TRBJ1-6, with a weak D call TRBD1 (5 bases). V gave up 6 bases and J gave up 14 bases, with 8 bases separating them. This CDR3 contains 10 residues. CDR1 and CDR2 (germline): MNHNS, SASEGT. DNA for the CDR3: TGTGCCAGCAGCCAGGGCACCCTCCACTTT. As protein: CASSQGTLHF.

The CDR3 is CASSPTGGNYGYTF. DNA for the CDR3: TGCGCCAGCAGCCCAACAGGGGGCAACTATGGCTACACCTTC. The chain combines TRBV5-1 with TRBJ1-2; TRBD1 matches at 9 bases. Germline V gene data show CDR1 as SGHRS and CDR2 as YFSETQ. The V gene end was trimmed by 4 bases and the J gene end by 2 bases; junction bases not matched to a gene: 3. The CDR3 has 14 residues.

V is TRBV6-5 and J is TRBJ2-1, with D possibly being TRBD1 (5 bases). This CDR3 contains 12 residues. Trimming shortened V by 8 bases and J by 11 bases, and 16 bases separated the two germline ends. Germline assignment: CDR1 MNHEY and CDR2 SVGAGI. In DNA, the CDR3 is TGTGCCAGCGGAGACAGAGGCCCACAGCAGTTCTTC. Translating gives CASGDRGPQQFF.